This is a list of T cell receptor beta chains from one sample in a study of blood T cell repertoires in COVID-19. Data came from immunoSEQ multiplex PCR; TCRdb stores just in-frame clones and leaves some out. Of roughly 250,000 clones in the sample, 86% were seen once. Sample: PBMCs or T cells enriched from blood (not recorded which). The origin of the receptors is a woman aged 40-49 years with acute COVID-19. CDR3s include the opening cysteine and the closing phenylalanine or tryptophan. The D gene is left open where the match is weak. Clone size is shown for a subset of rows, as once, few, many or a class of expanded clone.

j_call | d_call | v_call | clone_size | cdr3_aa | cdr3_nt
TRBJ2-5 | - | TRBV7-2 | - | CASSSSGDPGETQYF | TGTGCCAGCAGCTCGTCAGGGGACCCGGGGGAGACCCAGTACTTC
TRBJ2-1 | TRBD2 | TRBV9 | - | CASSVETSGRNEQFF | TGTGCCAGCAGCGTAGAGACTAGCGGGAGAAATGAGCAGTTCTTC
TRBJ1-1 | TRBD1 | TRBV18 | - | CASSPNPQGTNTEAFF | TGTGCCAGCTCACCTAATCCACAGGGGACGAACACTGAAGCTTTCTTT
TRBJ1-2 | - | TRBV13 | once | CASSTQGHGYTF | TGTGCCAGCAGCACCCAGGGGCATGGCTACACCTTC
TRBJ1-3 | - | TRBV3-1/TRBV3-2 | - | CASSLGSSGNTIYF | TGTGCCAGCAGCCTGGGGAGCTCTGGAAACACCATATATTTT
TRBJ2-1 | TRBD2 | TRBV27 | few | CASSLGGRAGEQFF | TGTGCCAGCAGTTTAGGCGGGAGGGCTGGGGAGCAGTTCTTC
TRBJ1-2 | - | TRBV7-3 | - | CASSLGQNTYGYTF | TGTGCCAGCAGCTTAGGCCAGAATACCTATGGCTACACCTTC
TRBJ2-7 | - | TRBV11-2 | - | CASSTVNYEQYF | TGTGCCAGCAGCACAGTTAACTACGAGCAGTACTTC
TRBJ2-2 | TRBD2 | TRBV9 | - | CASSISGVNTGELFF | TGTGCCAGCAGCATTAGCGGGGTGAACACCGGGGAGCTGTTTTTT
TRBJ2-7 | - | TRBV2 | few | CASTRDTNYEQYF | TGTGCCAGCACCCGGGACACCAACTACGAGCAGTACTTC
TRBJ1-2 | - | TRBV14 | once | CASSQEFKGVDGYTF | TGTGCCAGCAGCCAAGAATTTAAAGGGGTTGATGGCTACACCTTC
TRBJ2-1 | - | TRBV13 | - | CASSPFGGGEQFF | TGTGCCAGCAGCCCCTTTGGGGGAGGAGAGCAGTTCTTC
TRBJ2-4 | TRBD1 | TRBV6-6 | - | CASGITGAWDIQYF | TGTGCCAGCGGTATAACAGGGGCCTGGGACATTCAGTACTTC
TRBJ2-7 | - | TRBV7-8 | - | CASSLASSYEQYF | TGTGCCAGCAGCTTAGCCAGCTCCTACGAGCAGTACTTC
TRBJ2-7 | - | TRBV14 | few | CASSQEKVRGYEQYF | TGTGCCAGCAGCCAAGAAAAGGTCAGGGGTTACGAGCAGTACTTC
TRBJ1-4 | TRBD1 | TRBV19 | - | CASSTPGQGITNEKLFF | TGTGCCAGTAGTACCCCGGGACAGGGAATAACTAATGAAAAACTGTTTTTT
TRBJ2-1 | - | TRBV30 | - | CAWRHGQKNNEQFF | TGTGCCTGGAGACACGGACAAAAAAACAATGAGCAGTTCTTC
TRBJ1-1 | TRBD1 | TRBV2 | - | CASSDRGRSTEAFF | TGTGCCAGCAGCGACAGGGGCCGCTCCACTGAAGCTTTCTTT
TRBJ1-1 | TRBD1 | TRBV6-2/TRBV6-3 | - | CASSYNWEGGQAEAFF | TGTGCCAGCAGTTACAACTGGGAGGGGGGACAGGCTGAAGCTTTCTTT
TRBJ2-2 | - | TRBV9 | - | CASSVGGLAGELFF | TGTGCCAGCAGCGTAGGCGGCCTGGCCGGGGAGCTGTTTTTT
TRBJ1-1 | - | TRBV29-1 | - | CSVKTLASSPRGTEAFF | TGCAGCGTTAAAACTCTTGCCTCGAGCCCAAGGGGGACTGAAGCTTTCTTT
TRBJ1-1 | - | TRBV9 | - | CASSHARNTEAFF | TGTGCCAGCAGCCACGCGCGGAACACTGAAGCTTTCTTT
TRBJ1-4 | - | TRBV7-9 | few | CASIADGGNEKLFF | TGTGCCAGCATCGCGGATGGGGGGAATGAAAAACTGTTTTTT
TRBJ1-2 | TRBD1 | TRBV29-1 | - | CSGAGTAYGYTF | TGCAGCGGCGCCGGGACAGCCTATGGCTACACCTTC
TRBJ1-1 | - | TRBV7-9 | - | CASSLSGAHLRAFF | TGTGCCAGCAGCTTATCAGGGGCGCATTTAAGGGCTTTCTTT
TRBJ1-6 | - | TRBV7-6 | - | CASSFMGRGNSPLHF | TGTGCCAGCAGCTTCATGGGCAGGGGAAATTCACCCCTCCACTTT
TRBJ2-1 | - | TRBV24-1 | once | CATRGVNYNEQFF | TGTGCCACCAGAGGGGTCAACTACAATGAGCAGTTCTTC
TRBJ2-7 | TRBD2 | TRBV9 | many | CASSVRDYSYEQYF | TGTGCCAGCAGCGTAAGGGACTACTCCTACGAGCAGTACTTC
TRBJ2-3 | - | TRBV11-3 | - | CASSSIGLSTDTQYF | TGTGCCAGCAGCTCAATTGGACTGAGCACAGATACGCAGTATTTT
TRBJ2-7 | TRBD1 | TRBV7-8 | - | CASSRGTGTGFSYEQYF | TGTGCCAGCAGCAGAGGAACCGGGACAGGGTTCTCCTACGAGCAGTACTTC
TRBJ1-5 | - | TRBV19 | few | CASSIAWASTGYSNQPQHF | TGTGCCAGTAGTATTGCCTGGGCGTCGACGGGGTATAGCAATCAGCCCCAGCATTTT
TRBJ2-7 | TRBD2 | TRBV13 | once | CASSTRTSGLREQYF | TGTGCCAGCAGCACCCGGACTAGCGGCCTGAGAGAGCAGTACTTC
TRBJ2-7 | TRBD2 | TRBV7-6 | once | CASSAGTTYEQYF | TGTGCCAGCAGCGCCGGGACTACGTACGAGCAGTACTTC
TRBJ2-1 | - | TRBV7-8 | many | CASSLADHPTGGYNEQFF | TGTGCCAGCAGCTTAGCCGATCACCCTACGGGTGGCTACAATGAGCAGTTCTTC
TRBJ1-2 | - | TRBV10-2 | - | CASSEGVSYGYTF | TGCGCCAGCAGTGAGGGAGTCTCTTATGGCTACACCTTC
TRBJ2-2 | TRBD2 | TRBV6-1 | - | CASSDEPGLATGELFF | TGTGCCAGCAGTGACGAGCCGGGACTAGCTACCGGGGAGCTGTTTTTT
TRBJ2-1 | TRBD1 | TRBV5-1 | - | CASSSATGTGDSGKYNEQFF | TGCGCCAGCAGCTCAGCAACCGGGACAGGGGATAGCGGAAAGTACAATGAGCAGTTCTTC
TRBJ1-1 | TRBD1 | TRBV6-5 | - | CASRTRGMDTEAFF | TGTGCCAGCAGGACCAGGGGGATGGACACTGAAGCTTTCTTT
TRBJ1-4 | TRBD1 | TRBV6-2/TRBV6-3 | once | CASSSGTGLLDEKLFF | TGTGCCAGCAGTTCCGGGACAGGGCTCTTAGATGAAAAACTGTTTTTT
TRBJ1-2 | - | TRBV14 | - | CASSQTRGYGYTF | TGTGCCAGCAGCCAAACCCGGGGGTATGGCTACACCTTC
TRBJ1-3 | TRBD1 | TRBV7-9 | - | CASSLNVQGENTIYF | TGTGCCAGCAGCTTAAATGTACAGGGGGAAAACACCATATATTTT
TRBJ2-7 | TRBD2 | TRBV6-5 | - | CASSSTERELSYEQYF | TGTGCCAGCAGTTCAACCGAGCGGGAGCTCTCCTACGAGCAGTACTTC
TRBJ1-2 | TRBD1 | TRBV4-1 | - | CASSQDYPSGGYGYTF | TGCGCCAGCAGCCAAGATTATCCGTCAGGGGGCTATGGCTACACCTTC
TRBJ2-2 | TRBD1 | TRBV7-9 | - | CASSSDRVIGELFF | TGTGCCAGCAGCTCCGACAGGGTTATCGGGGAGCTGTTTTTT
TRBJ2-7 | TRBD1 | TRBV11-2 | - | CASSSPGQVEQYF | TGTGCCAGCAGCTCCCCCGGACAGGTTGAGCAGTACTTC
TRBJ1-1 | - | TRBV18 | - | CASSPALDYAEAFF | TGTGCCAGCTCACCGGCACTGGACTACGCTGAAGCTTTCTTT
TRBJ1-5 | - | TRBV15 | few | CATSLETDQPQHF | TGTGCCACCAGCCTAGAAACGGATCAGCCCCAGCATTTT
TRBJ2-1 | TRBD2 | TRBV7-6 | - | CASSLAVTSVYNEQFF | TGTGCCAGCAGCTTAGCTGTGACTAGCGTCTACAATGAGCAGTTCTTC
TRBJ1-4 | TRBD1 | TRBV27 | once | CASSPGQGREKLFF | TGTGCCAGCAGTCCGGGACAGGGTAGGGAAAAACTGTTTTTT
TRBJ2-3 | TRBD2 | TRBV3-1/TRBV3-2 | few | CASSHNAGAADTQYF | TGTGCCAGCAGCCATAACGCGGGAGCTGCAGATACGCAGTATTTT
TRBJ1-4 | TRBD1 | TRBV2 | few | CASRGQVLEKLFF | TGTGCCAGCAGGGGACAGGTCCTGGAAAAACTGTTTTTT
TRBJ1-2 | - | TRBV7-2 | - | CASSGTHSNYGYTF | TGTGCCAGCAGCGGGACACATTCTAACTATGGCTACACCTTC
TRBJ2-7 | - | TRBV5-1 | - | CASSLDIRTPPCEQYF | TGCGCCAGCAGCTTGGATATCAGGACACCGCCATGCGAGCAGTACTTC
TRBJ2-1 | TRBD1 | TRBV12-3/TRBV12-4 | - | CASNHRGSEQFF | TGTGCCAGCAATCACAGGGGCTCTGAGCAGTTCTTC
TRBJ2-2 | TRBD2 | TRBV5-1 | - | CASSTPGTSGTVGGELFF | TGCGCCAGCAGCACCCCCGGGACTAGCGGCACCGTGGGGGGGGAGCTGTTTTTT